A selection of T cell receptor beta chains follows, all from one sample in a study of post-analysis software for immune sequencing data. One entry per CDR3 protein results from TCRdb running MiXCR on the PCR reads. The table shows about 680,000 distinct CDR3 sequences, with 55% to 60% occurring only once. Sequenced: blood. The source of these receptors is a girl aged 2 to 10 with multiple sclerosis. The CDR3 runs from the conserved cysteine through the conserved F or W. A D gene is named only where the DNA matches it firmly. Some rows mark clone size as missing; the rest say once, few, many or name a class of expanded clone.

TGTGCCAGCAGCCGACTTCTCGAGCTCTCCCGGGGTGAGCAGTTCTTC,CASSRLLELSRGEQFF,TRBJ2-1,.,.,TRBV3-1
TGTGCCAGCAGTGCCATTAGCGGGAGTCGACCCTACGAGCAGTACTTC,CASSAISGSRPYEQYF,TRBJ2-7,TRBD2,.,TRBV6-1
TGTACCATCATGATGGGAGAGACCCAGTACTTC,CTIMMGETQYF,TRBJ2-5,.,few,TRBV10-3
TGTGCCAGCAGCCCGGCTAACCCCCAAGAGGGCTACACCTTC,CASSPANPQEGYTF,TRBJ1-2,.,.,TRBV27
TGTGCCAGCAGTGGATCGGGTCCCTGGGGTTACAACTATGGCTACACCTTC,CASSGSGPWGYNYGYTF,TRBJ1-2,.,.,TRBV12-3/TRBV12-4
TGTGCCAGCAGCCAAGTGGACAGCGGGGTGGGCTACAATGAGCAGTTCTTC,CASSQVDSGVGYNEQFF,TRBJ2-1,.,.,TRBV3-1
TGCAGTGCTCAATCTACATTATGGGACTTTACCACTGGGCCCCAGCATTTT,CSAQSTLWDFTTGPQHF,TRBJ1-5,.,.,TRBV20-1
TGCGCCAGCAGCTCCAGATTATCCCCGTCTGGGGTAGCGGGAGTAAGAAATGACGAGCAGTACTTC,CASSSRLSPSGVAGVRNDEQYF,TRBJ2-7,TRBD2,.,TRBV5-1
TGTGCCAGCAGACCGACTAGCGGCAATGAGCAGTTCTTC,CASRPTSGNEQFF,TRBJ2-1,TRBD2,few,TRBV12-3/TRBV12-4
TGTGCCAGCAGTTTAAATCCGACAGTCAATGAGCAGTTCTTC,CASSLNPTVNEQFF,TRBJ2-1,.,few,TRBV27